This T cell receptor (beta chain) was sequenced during a study of Graves' ophthalmopathy and Graves' hyperthyroidism (dated by TCRdb to 2017 to 2018). Background on the whole study: Peripheral blood samples were taken at the time of initial diagnosis, before any treatment was given. In total, around 130 blood samples were TCR-sequenced: under 45 ophthalmopathy, around 75 hyperthyroidism and roughly 17 hyperthyroidism-to-ophthalmopathy patients. To explore V-J signatures that distinguish ophthalmopathy from hyperthyroidism, a discovery set of roughly 98 patients was enrolled, made up of 40 to 45 with ophthalmopathy and roughly 55 with stable hyperthyroidism. T-cell repertoires of thyroid tissue and blood were compared in about 6 hyperthyroidism patients. The study used TCR beta repertoire signatures to distinguish Graves' ophthalmopathy from Graves' hyperthyroidism and to predict progression to ophthalmopathy. The approximately 95 discovery patients were divided at random into training and test sets in a 7:3 ratio. An independent validation cohort was composed of some 19 hyperthyroidism patients and 17 patients who later progressed from hyperthyroidism to ophthalmopathy. Once sampling was done, hyperthyroidism patients were given methimazole at a starting dose of 30 mg daily, while ophthalmopathy patients were given high-dose intravenous methylprednisolone.

For repertoire sequencing, the TCR beta CDR3 regions were amplified from RNA transcripts. A first-round RT-PCR used HTBI primers with the Qiagen OneStep RT-PCR kit, followed by a second-round multiplex PCR, size selection and purification. The libraries underwent paired-end sequencing with 100 bp reads on an Illumina HiSeq2000. On the study's bioinformatics: Reads were processed with SOAPnuke, discarding reads with adapters, uncalled bases, mean Phred below 15, or no exact constant-primer or identifier match. High-quality paired reads were merged with COPE v1.2.5. Unique nucleotide sequences were defined as clonotypes and aligned to IMGT TRB V, D and J references using MiTCR v1.1. The analysis was limited to V-J combinations with a frequency above 0.0001, which together covered 99.2% of repertoires. For each V-J combination, a TCR clonal expansion and chaos score was defined as F50 clonal expansion divided by the chaos observed in the TCRdist matrix. Welch's t-statistics and random forest were used to narrow the features down to around 12 V-J combinations, which were then fed into a naive Bayes classifier. The Morisita-Horn index was used to measure how similar the thyroid and blood repertoires were. In-frame beta chains were kept once TCRdb had trimmed the public reads at Q25 with fastp and called clones with MiXCR. Every CDR3 protein is listed once, alongside the most common genes and DNA of its rows. The V and J calls, along with clone size, are taken from TCRdb and not from the paper's own processing. Across this sample there are fewer than 400,000 distinct CDR3 sequences, with around 16% seen only once. The ten largest clones take up 1.6% of the sample.

This clonotype showed up many times. The antigen this receptor binds is unknown. Nothing much larger sits one base from this clone, and base qualities are not available. Overall study results and their limits: No statistical method was used to set the sample size in advance, and the investigators knew which group each participant was assigned to. In validation, the model predicted ophthalmopathy progression with 70.59% sensitivity and 72% to 80% specificity; some 13 predicted patients were CT-confirmed with GO in a median of about 7.1 months. Most expanded thyroid clonotypes with frequency above 0.001 were also detected in blood, suggesting blood repertoires may reflect the thyroid immune response. The 13-signature model separated ophthalmopathy from stable hyperthyroidism with approximately 85% sensitivity and 81.08% specificity in cross-validation, and 80%/75% in the test set.

Ophthalmopathy patients were characterized by moderately to severely active disease, a Clinical Activity Score of at least 3, a NOSPECS grade of at least 4, and a disease duration under 3 months. Anyone with other autoimmune diseases, uncontrolled infections, pregnancy or lactation was excluded from the study. Diagnosis was based on clinical symptoms, serum thyroxine, TRAb, thyroid ultrasound and orbital computed tomography. Using Ficoll-Paque density gradient centrifugation, PBMCs were isolated from about 9.4 ml of fresh peripheral blood. Trizol reagent was used to extract the total RNA, and its quality was then checked on an Agilent 2100 Bioanalyzer. The sample was peripheral blood. This sequence was found in a woman aged 18-29 years with Graves' ophthalmopathy. Donor details come from another sample of the same person, matched by shared clones.

The CDR3 protein sequence reads: CATSRDRGGETQYF. The bases read TGTGCCACCAGCAGAGACCGGGGAGGGGAGACCCAGTACTTC. Here the chain combines TRBV15 and TRBJ2-5, with 7 bases matching TRBD2. Via the germline V gene (reference sequence), CDR1 is LNHNV and CDR2 YYDKDF. CDR3 length: 14 amino acids, cysteine to phenylalanine. Only the CDR3 DNA stays, 42 bases, in frame from base 1. V is cut back by 0 bases and J by 5 bases, with 3 bases in the junction unmatched.